The present T cell receptor (beta chain) was sequenced within a study of T cells after yellow fever vaccination. Whole-study context: Any fraction with a low cell number was prepared using SMART-Seq v4 Ultra Low Input.

This clonotype has more than one count but fewer than ten. Its antigen is not known. Study-wide points: Post-booster reappearance was seen for most primary-vaccination clones (about 96% CD4, roughly 91% CD8). When the response was secondary, it was weaker but reached its peak faster, day 5 versus 15. Contaminants from the bulk population, in the form of abundant clonotypes, could be found in FACS-sorted repertoires.

The CDR3 sequence is 15 residues long. The ends lost 5 bases at V and 5 bases at J; junction bases unmatched: 10. Germline CDR1 reads MNHEY; CDR2 reads SVGAGI. Each CDR3 protein is one row after TCRdb ran MiXCR on the 5' RACE reads. The sample records roughly 260,000 distinct CDR3 sequences, 13% being singletons. This receptor was taken from a young man who received the YFV17D yellow fever vaccine. The chain combines TRBV6-5 with TRBJ2-5; 8 bases match TRBD2. Here the sequenced sample was CD4+ T cells sorted from PBMCs, taken 45 days after the yellow fever booster vaccination. The CDR3 coding sequence is TGTGCCAGCAGTACTAGCGGATTTGTAAAGGAGACCCAGTACTTC. Translating it yields CASSTSGFVKETQYF.